Shown below are 8 T cell receptor beta chains from a single sample sequenced in a study of OX40 agonist ivuxolimab in advanced cancers. This table comes from immunoSEQ multiplex PCR, and its TCRdb copy is limited to in-frame clones, with some not included. The sample holds approximately 20,000 clones; around 79% are singletons and the top ten take 18%. Sequenced material: CD4+ or CD8+ T cells sorted from blood, taken in a trial of the OX40 agonist ivuxolimab. The receptors stem from an adult with an advanced solid tumor such as melanoma, head and neck, liver or kidney cancer.

This clone counts as medium-sized (0.01 to 0.1%). The CDR3 DNA sequence: TGCGCCAGCAGCCAACCCACCGCGGACGAGCAGTACTTC. Its translation: CASSQPTADEQYF. The J gene is TRBJ2-7, the V gene TRBV4-1; no definite D call. With 2 bases removed from V and 5 bases from J, the gap between germline ends came to 10 bases. In germline, CDR1 is MGHRA, CDR2 YSYEKL. The CDR3 spans 13 residues.

The V call is TRBV4-1, the J call TRBJ1-3; D gene uncertain. CDR1 and CDR2 (germline): MGHRA, YSYEKL. The CDR3 has 15 residues. Trimming cost V 0 bases and J 1 base, with 7 bases left between them. CDR3 bases: TGCGCCAGCAGCCAAGACCCAGCTTCTGGAAACACCATATATTTT. This gives the protein CASSQDPASGNTIYF.

This clone showed up just a few times. The chain links TRBV4-3 to TRBJ2-1, with D perhaps assigned TRBD1 or TRBD2 (5 bases each). CDR1 is LGHNA, CDR2 YSLEER, per germline. Between the trimmed V and J ends, which lost 0 bases and 6 bases, there was a span of 18 bases. The CDR3 runs to 17 residues. DNA for the CDR3: TGCGCCAGCAGCCAAGATCAGGCAGGGAGTGAGGGCAATGAGCAGTTCTTC. Amino acid sequence: CASSQDQAGSEGNEQFF.

The chain combines TRBV9 with TRBJ2-7; TRBD1 matches 9 bases. J lost 3 bases, V lost 6 bases, and 4 bases had no gene match. CDR1 is SGDLS and CDR2 is YYNGEE in the germline V gene. The CDR3 has 13 amino acids. The CDR3 coding sequence is TGTGCCAGCAACCGGGACAGGGACTACGAGCAGTACTTC. It is translated as CASNRDRDYEQYF.

Concerning this clone itself: Compared with germline, one end of the junction differs, possibly owing to a read error. This chain links TRBV2 with TRBJ1-4, with D possibly TRBD1 on 5 matching bases. The CDR3 is 17 residues long. Germline-derived CDR1 and CDR2 are SNHLY and FYNNEI. The CDR3 bases are TGTGCCAGCAGTGAAGCGTCAGGGTGGGGGGAAAATGAAGAACTGTTTTTT. Translation gives CASSEASGWGENEELFF.

The chain recombines TRBV5-1 with TRBJ2-7, with 13 positions matching TRBD2. With 5 bases clipped from V and 4 bases from J, the junction kept 3 bases outside the gene matches. CDR3 size: 14 residues. The germline gives CDR1 SGHRS, CDR2 YFSETQ. The CDR3 coding sequence is TGCGCCAGCAGAGGGACTAGCGGGACATACGAGCAGTACTTC. It specifies CASRGTSGTYEQYF.

This chain uses TRBV9 with TRBJ2-5; 7 nucleotides line up with TRBD2. The CDR3 is made up of 14 amino acids. CDR1 is SGDLS and CDR2 is YYNGEE in the germline V gene. Unmatched junction bases numbered 4, after V lost 0 bases and J lost 5 bases. Written as DNA, the CDR3 is TGTGCCAGCAGCGTAGGAGCGGGGTGGGAGACCCAGTACTTC. Its translation: CASSVGAGWETQYF.

This clone is medium-sized by share. The rearrangement links TRBV10-2 to TRBJ1-5; 10 nucleotides match TRBD1. CDR1 is WSHSY and CDR2 is SAAADI in the germline V gene. V gave up 6 bases and J gave up 2 bases; unmatched junction bases: 1. The CDR3 runs to 14 residues. The CDR3, as DNA: TGCGCCAGCAGCGGGACAGGGGGCAATCAGCCCCAGCATTTT. This encodes CASSGTGGNQPQHF.